This note documents a single TCR beta chain sequence. Antigen specificity is unknown. This may be a read error, as it is one base from a much larger clone. Amplified TCR beta CDR3 regions derived from RNA transcripts. HTBI primers drove first-round RT-PCR of the TCR CDR3. Each CDR3 protein is one row after TCRdb ran MiXCR on the multiplex PCR reads. This table has some 650,000 distinct CDR3 sequences, more than 15% appearing once. The data belong to a study of T cells in Graves' hyperthyroidism and ophthalmopathy. Whole-study findings and limits: The majority of expanded thyroid clonotypes above 0.001 also appeared in blood.

The sample taken for sequencing was blood. The sequence was obtained from a woman aged 40 to 50 with Graves' ophthalmopathy.

The DNA for the CDR3 is TGTGCCAGCAGTGAGAAGGGGGCGGTAGATACGCAGTATTTT. Its protein product is CASSEKGAVDTQYF. The V and J genes are TRBV6-1 and TRBJ2-3, with TRBD1 identical over 7 bases. Germline assignment: CDR1 MNHNS and CDR2 SASEGT. CDR3 size: 14 residues. Trimming cost V 3 bases and J 5 bases; bases outside gene matches: 5.